These 24 T cell receptor beta chains were sequenced from one sample in a study of cytomegalovirus exposure and HLA in healthy donors. This PCR relied on a set of 60 Vbeta primers and 13 Jbeta primers. This table comes from immunoSEQ multiplex PCR, and its TCRdb copy is limited to in-frame clones, with some not included. The sample comprises roughly 120,000 clones, just under 70% of which are singletons, and about 5.7% rests with the top ten. Sequencing was done on a sample of PBMCs. The receptors derive from a woman between 65 and 79 years old in good health and CMV-seropositive.

The rearrangement joins TRBV10-3 to TRBJ2-3, with D maybe TRBD1 (6 bases). The length of the CDR3 is 15 residues. V shed 5 bases and J shed 1 base, with 13 bases lying between them. The germline V gene encodes CDR1 ENHRY and CDR2 SYGVKD. CDR3 protein: CAISYGTLGTDTQYF. As DNA, the CDR3 is TGTGCCATCAGTTACGGGACACTCGGCACAGATACGCAGTATTTT.

The rearrangement links TRBV6-5 to TRBJ2-5; 9 bases align to TRBD2. Germline V lookup: CDR1 MNHEY, CDR2 SVGAGI. This CDR3 comprises 14 residues. V was clipped by 6 bases and J by 5 bases; unmatched bases: 7. CDR3 sequence (DNA): TGTGCCAGCAGCCGTAGCGGGGGAGGGGAGACCCAGTACTTC. Translated, it gives CASSRSGGGETQYF.

The rearrangement links TRBV13 to TRBJ1-3; D is uncertain. V gave up 5 bases and J gave up 0 bases, with 11 bases separating them. CDR1 is PRHDT and CDR2 is FYEKMQ in the germline V gene (reference sequence). The CDR3 is 15 residues long. The CDR3 DNA sequence: TGTGCCAGCAGCCCAGTTTGGAGCTCTGGAAACACCATATATTTT. Residues: CASSPVWSSGNTIYF.

CDR3 DNA: TGCGCCAGCAGCCAAGGACAGGGGGTTTCCTACGAGCAGTACTTC. This encodes CASSQGQGVSYEQYF. The chain uses TRBV4-3 and TRBJ2-7; 9 positions match TRBD1. Germline V gene lookup returns CDR1 LGHNA and CDR2 YSLEER. The CDR3 has 15 amino acids. Trimming took 1 base from V and 1 from J; bases not matched to a gene: 2.

The chain employs TRBV6-1 and TRBJ1-2; TRBD1 aligns across 7 bases. Looked up from germline, CDR1 is MNHNS and CDR2 is SASEGT. With 7 bases clipped from V and 1 base from J, the junction kept 6 bases outside the gene matches. The length of the CDR3 is 14 residues. The CDR3 spells CASTPTGYNYGYTF. CDR3 nucleotides: TGTGCCAGCACTCCGACAGGGTATAACTATGGCTACACCTTC.

This rearrangement joins TRBV30 to TRBJ2-2; 7 bases match TRBD1. Germline lookup yields CDR1 GTSNPN and CDR2 SVGIG (reference sequence). Trimming removed 3 bases from V and 0 bases from J; junction bases left unmatched: 7. The CDR3 totals 16 residues. The CDR3 region is CAWRAGGGANTGELFF. DNA of the CDR3: TGTGCCTGGAGGGCAGGGGGTGGAGCGAACACCGGGGAGCTGTTTTTT.

The V call is TRBV4-2, the J call TRBJ1-2; 7 nucleotides match TRBD1. Germline V lookup: CDR1 LGHNA, CDR2 YNFKEQ. The CDR3 sequence is 16 residues long. Trimming removed 4 bases from V and 2 bases from J; junction bases left unmatched: 10. The CDR3 here is CASSPQTGISNYGYTF. The CDR3 nucleotides read TGTGCCAGCAGCCCCCAGACAGGGATTAGCAACTATGGCTACACCTTC.

This clone was observed a few times. This chain uses TRBV29-1 with TRBJ2-7; TRBD1 agrees at 7 bases. Germline V gene sequence: CDR1 SQVTM, CDR2 ANQGSEA. The CDR3 extends over 13 amino acids. Trimming removed 4 bases from V and 6 bases from J; junction bases left unmatched: 9. In DNA form, the CDR3 reads TGCAGCGTTGGACAGGGAAGGTCGGTCGAGCAGTACTTC. Translating it yields CSVGQGRSVEQYF.

This chain connects TRBV19 to TRBJ1-5; TRBD1 matches 9 bases. V lost 8 bases to trimming and J lost 6 bases; unmatched junction nucleotides: 5. From germline, CDR1 is LNHDA and CDR2 SQIVND (reference sequence). CDR3 length: 13 residues. The CDR3 loop is CASRDRVGQPQHF. In DNA, the CDR3 is TGTGCCAGTCGGGACAGGGTCGGTCAGCCCCAGCATTTT. The whole variable domain, remainder taken from reference TRBV19 and TRBJ1-5, is DGGITQSPKYLFRKEGQNVTLSCEQNLNHDAMYWYRQDPGQGLRLIYYSQIVNDFQKGDIAEGYSVSREKKESFPLTVTSAQKNPTAFYLCASRDRVGQPQHFGDGTRLSIL.

A word on this clone: Other DNA sequences in the same sample also yield this CDR3. The chain has TRBV5-1 and TRBJ1-1; the D gene is possibly TRBD1 (5 bases). Germline CDR1 reads SGHRS; CDR2 reads YFSETQ. Deletions cut 0 bases from V and 4 bases from J, with 7 bases between. The CDR3 is 13 amino acids. The CDR3 loop is CASSLAGVTEAFF. CDR3 DNA sequence: TGCGCCAGCAGCTTGGCGGGGGTCACTGAAGCTTTCTTT.

This clone was recorded a few times. The J gene is TRBJ1-3, the V gene TRBV6-1, with 8 positions matching TRBD1. The V and J ends lost 4 bases and 4 bases, in that order; junction bases with no gene match: 3. CDR1 and CDR2 from the germline V gene are MNHNS and SASEGT. There are 14 residues in the CDR3. The CDR3 loop is CASSGRDRGNTIYF. The CDR3, as DNA: TGTGCCAGCAGTGGCCGGGACAGGGGAAACACCATATATTTT.

The chain combines TRBV7-9 with TRBJ1-2, with unresolved D. The CDR3 contains 14 residues. Germline V gene sequence: CDR1 SEHNR, CDR2 FQNEAQ (reference sequence). Deletions cut 1 base from V and 6 bases from J, with 12 bases between. Here the CDR3 DNA reads TGTGCCAGCAGCTTAGAGGCCGGGTCTAATGGCTACACCTTC. Translated: CASSLEAGSNGYTF.

This clone has only a few counts. The chain uses TRBV4-2 and TRBJ2-1; TRBD1 might be the D (6 bases). Deletions cut 2 bases from V and 7 bases from J, with 9 bases between. The CDR3 has 13 amino acids. Germline lookup yields CDR1 LGHNA and CDR2 YNFKEQ. CDR3 nucleotide sequence: TGTGCCAGCAGCCAACAAACAGGGAATGAGCAGTTCTTC. Translating gives CASSQQTGNEQFF.

This chain connects TRBV6-5 to TRBJ1-5; TRBD1 is a possible D gene (5 bases). The V gene lost 7 bases and the J gene lost 4 bases, with 11 bases spanning the gap. The V gene's germline CDR1 is MNHEY and CDR2 SVGAGI. The CDR3 sequence is 13 residues long. The CDR3 DNA is TGTGCCAGCACCAACGGGGGTAATCAGCCCCAGCATTTT. As protein: CASTNGGNQPQHF.

The chain employs TRBV7-9 and TRBJ2-7; possibly TRBD1 for D (6 bases). Trimming took 4 bases from V and 3 from J, leaving 19 bases between them. CDR3 length: 16 residues. Germline CDR1 and CDR2: SEHNR and FQNEAQ (reference sequence). The CDR3 nucleotides are TGTGCCAGCAGCTCCTCCCGACTGACGACAGGCTACGAGCAGTACTTC. Translated: CASSSSRLTTGYEQYF.

This chain uses TRBV6-5 with TRBJ1-6; D remains ambiguous. Looked up from germline, CDR1 is MNHEY and CDR2 is SVGAGI. V was cut by 4 bases and J by 7 bases, with 5 bases left in between. The CDR3 runs 12 residues. The CDR3 loop reads CASSFRNSPLHF. The CDR3 coding sequence is TGTGCCAGCAGTTTCCGGAATTCACCCCTCCACTTT.

As regards this clone: A read error may account for a junction end that differs from germline. The chain recombines TRBV25-1 with TRBJ1-4; D is possibly TRBD1 (6 bases). CDR1 and CDR2 (germline): MGHDK, SYGVNS. The CDR3 runs to 12 residues. Here the CDR3 reads CASKGEGEKLFF. DNA for the CDR3: TGTGCTAGCAAGGGGGAGGGTGAAAAACTGTTTTTT.

The CDR3 is CSALRSDEQFF. Written as DNA, the CDR3 is TGCAGTGCCCTGCGATCCGATGAGCAGTTCTTC. This chain connects TRBV20-1 to TRBJ2-1, with D hard to call. CDR3 length: 11 residues. The V and J ends lost 6 bases and 8 bases respectively, with 11 bases between them. The V gene's germline CDR1 is DFQATT and CDR2 SNEGSKA (reference sequence).

This clone showed up just a few times. The chain combines TRBV30 with TRBJ2-1; possibly TRBD2 for D (7 bases). In germline, CDR1 is GTSNPN, CDR2 SVGIG (reference sequence). The length of the CDR3 is 13 residues. The ends were cut back, 1 base at V and 12 bases at J, with 16 bases in the middle. CDR3 coding DNA: TGTGCCTGGAGTGGTGGGGGGGGCTTACGGCAGTTCTTC. The encoded protein is CAWSGGGGLRQFF.

V is TRBV6-5 and J is TRBJ1-2; possibly TRBD1 for D (6 bases). This CDR3 region has 16 residues. Germline CDR1 is MNHEY and CDR2 is SVGAGI. V was clipped by 0 bases and J by 8 bases, with 19 bases between them. The CDR3 DNA is TGTGCCAGCAGTTACTCATCGGGCAGGGGTAGCGAGGGCTACACCTTC. The encoded protein is CASSYSSGRGSEGYTF.

The V gene is TRBV7-6, the J gene TRBJ1-3; possibly TRBD1 for D (5 bases). Deletions cut 0 bases from V and 4 bases from J, with 16 bases between. The CDR3 extends over 17 amino acids. CDR1 is SGHVS and CDR2 is FNYEAQ in the germline V gene. The DNA for the CDR3 is TGTGCCAGCAGCTTAGCCACGGGGGGACTCAGCGGAAACACCATATATTTT. Its protein product is CASSLATGGLSGNTIYF.

In its sample, this clone was seen once. The V and J genes are TRBV6-1 and TRBJ2-5; TRBD1 matches 9 bases. Germline V gene data show CDR1 as MNHNS and CDR2 as SASEGT. This CDR3 is 14 amino acids long. V gave up 6 bases and J gave up 5 bases; unmatched junction bases: 7. The CDR3 here is CASRAGTGSETQYF. As DNA, the CDR3 is TGTGCCAGCAGGGCAGGGACAGGGTCGGAGACCCAGTACTTC.

V is TRBV19 and J is TRBJ2-7; 9 bases fit TRBD1. This CDR3 region has 14 residues. Trimming at V came to 8 bases and at J to 3 bases, leaving 8 bases not matched to a gene. Germline V gene data show CDR1 as LNHDA and CDR2 as SQIVND (reference sequence). The CDR3 region is CASSDRGLLYEQYF. The CDR3 DNA reads TGTGCCAGTTCGGACAGGGGCCTACTCTACGAGCAGTACTTC.

This rearrangement joins TRBV5-1 to TRBJ1-5, with D unclear. Germline CDR1 is SGHRS and CDR2 is YFSETQ. With 4 bases removed from V and 2 bases from J, the gap between germline ends came to 7 bases. The CDR3 is made up of 13 amino acids. The CDR3 reads CASSRDGNQPQHF. The CDR3 nucleotides are TGCGCCAGCAGCCGGGATGGCAATCAGCCCCAGCATTTT.